Listed here is a single TCR beta chain. Its antigen is not identified. This specimen comes from a study of post-analysis software for immune sequencing data. Study context: Recorded subtypes: relapsing-remitting, secondary progressive, progressive-relapsing; some patients unannotated. Study results and caveats: Co-batched samples clustered tightly together by F measure. Normalized Chao1 diversity was significantly reduced in patients versus controls. Five TRBV segments, TRBV5-6, TRBV5-1 and TRBV20-1 among them, were found more frequent in patients than controls.

The CDR3 loop spans 16 amino acids. The germline V gene encodes CDR1 MNHEY and CDR2 SVGEGT. V gave up 5 bases and J gave up 2 bases; unmatched junction bases: 8. The TCR beta cDNA libraries contained unique molecular identifiers. Each sample of roughly 0.95 to 10 million input T cells yielded 500,000 or so cDNA molecules, so each molecule approximated one T cell. Via MiXCR, TCRdb re-called the PCR reads, giving one row per CDR3 protein. The sample records 150,000 to 200,000 distinct CDR3 sequences, over 25% being singletons. This clonotype was obtained from a girl aged 5-17 years with multiple sclerosis. The sample taken for sequencing was blood. The gene calls are TRBV6-2 or TRBV6-3 and TRBJ2-5, with 10 nucleotides matching TRBD1. The DNA of the CDR3 is TGTGCCAGCAGTGTGACAGGGGGCCGGGGGCAAGAGACCCAGTACTTC. It yields the protein CASSVTGGRGQETQYF.